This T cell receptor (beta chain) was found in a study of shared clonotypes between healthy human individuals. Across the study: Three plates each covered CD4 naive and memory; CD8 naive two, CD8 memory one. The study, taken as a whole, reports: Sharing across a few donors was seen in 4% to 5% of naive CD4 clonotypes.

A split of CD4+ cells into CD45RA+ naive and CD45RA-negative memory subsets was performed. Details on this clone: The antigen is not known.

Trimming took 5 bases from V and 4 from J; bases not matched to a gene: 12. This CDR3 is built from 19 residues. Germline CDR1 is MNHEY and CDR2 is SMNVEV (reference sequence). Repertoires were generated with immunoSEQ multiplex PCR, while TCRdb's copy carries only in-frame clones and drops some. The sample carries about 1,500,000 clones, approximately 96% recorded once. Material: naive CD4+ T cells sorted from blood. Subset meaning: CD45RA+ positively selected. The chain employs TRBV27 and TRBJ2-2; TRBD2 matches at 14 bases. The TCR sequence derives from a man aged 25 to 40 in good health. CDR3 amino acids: CASSGQGTSGRVGTGELFF. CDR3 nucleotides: TGTGCCAGCAGTGGACAAGGGACTAGCGGGAGAGTTGGCACCGGGGAGCTGTTTTTT.